This T cell receptor beta chain was sequenced during a study of shared clonotypes between healthy human individuals. General study findings and limits: Few donors restricted represented genetic and exposure-history diversity.

For this clone: Its matching antigen is unknown.

Researchers partitioned CD4+ cells into CD45RA+ naive and CD45RA-negative memory subsets. Only in-frame clones appear in the TCRdb table, and some are missing; sequencing was by immunoSEQ multiplex PCR. The table lists a few hundred thousand clones, 65% of them singletons. The CDR3 runs 16 residues. Between the trimmed V and J ends, which lost 0 bases and 3 bases, there was a span of 14 bases. Germline V gene lookup returns CDR1 SGHTA and CDR2 FQGNSA. The sample taken for sequencing was memory CD4+ T cells sorted from blood. The sample's subset: CD45RA-negative fraction. The V and J genes are TRBV7-2 and TRBJ2-5, with D possibly being TRBD2 (5 bases). The sequence came from a young man in good health. The CDR3 protein is CASSLAQTGKKETQYF. DNA for the CDR3: TGTGCCAGCAGCTTAGCCCAAACCGGGAAAAAAGAGACCCAGTACTTC.